These T cell receptor beta chains were read from a single sample in a study of shared clonotypes between healthy human individuals. TCRdb's copy holds only in-frame clones and misses some; the assay was immunoSEQ multiplex PCR. The sample includes a few million clones, just under 95% seen only once; the top ten take about 1.6%. Sequenced sample: naive CD8+ T cells from PBMCs. The receptors come from a man aged 18-30 years in good health. Some clones in this sample may be carry-over from other donors' samples. The conserved cysteine and the conserved F or W are not part of the CDR3 here. A row's size may be missing; if present it is once, few, many or a size class.

V: TRBV11-2; size: .; J: TRBJ2-7; CDR3: ASSLLYEQY
V: TRBV28; size: .; J: TRBJ1-5; CDR3: ASSYRGVTVGQPQH
V: TRBV7-9; size: .; J: TRBJ1-5; CDR3: ASSLADTQPQH
V: TRBV11-2; size: .; J: TRBJ2-1; CDR3: ASSLVMREQF
V: TRBV15; size: .; J: TRBJ1-1; CDR3: ATSRDPLNTNTEAF
V: TRBV27; size: .; J: TRBJ2-7; CDR3: ASSLRTGSYEQY
V: TRBV19; size: .; J: TRBJ1-5; CDR3: ASSIESNQPQH
V: TRBV7-9; size: .; J: TRBJ1-3; CDR3: ASSSKGALRNTIY
V: TRBV28; size: .; J: TRBJ2-1; CDR3: ASRDSRRGDEQF
V: TRBV5-6; size: .; J: TRBJ2-7; CDR3: ASSLRDSSYEQY
V: TRBV6-6; size: .; J: TRBJ1-5; CDR3: ASSLQAHQPQH
V: TRBV5-6; size: .; J: TRBJ2-7; CDR3: ASSPGGSTYEQY
V: TRBV5-1; size: .; J: TRBJ2-2; CDR3: ASSFRTGGYTGELF
V: TRBV7-9; size: once; J: TRBJ2-7; CDR3: ASSSLTYEQY
V: TRBV9; size: .; J: TRBJ2-7; CDR3: ASSEGEGAYEQY
V: TRBV11-3; size: .; J: TRBJ2-3; CDR3: ASSLTSGRATDTQY
V: TRBV5-8; size: .; J: TRBJ2-7; CDR3: ASSLTGGAYEQY
V: TRBV5-1; size: once; J: TRBJ2-1; CDR3: ASRLQSGGSYNEQF
V: TRBV6-5; size: .; J: TRBJ2-2; CDR3: ASSRLAGGDGELF
V: TRBV5-6; size: .; J: TRBJ2-4; CDR3: ASSLSGTKNIQY
V: TRBV7-9; size: once; J: TRBJ2-1; CDR3: ASSFPGLAGNNEQF
V: TRBV27; size: .; J: TRBJ2-3; CDR3: ASSLVGDTQY
V: TRBV4-1; size: .; J: TRBJ1-5; CDR3: ASSQVDRDINQPQH
V: TRBV2; size: .; J: TRBJ2-1; CDR3: ASSGPSGIIINEQF
V: TRBV7-9; size: .; J: TRBJ2-1; CDR3: ASSFPGYNEQF
V: TRBV7-8; size: few; J: TRBJ1-2; CDR3: ASSDGLLYT
V: TRBV2; size: .; J: TRBJ2-3; CDR3: ASSDTSGRVGLDTQY
V: TRBV5-1; size: .; J: TRBJ2-7; CDR3: ASSHGTGYEQY
V: TRBV30; size: .; J: TRBJ2-7; CDR3: AWSSLAPSSGVDEQY
V: TRBV4-3; size: .; J: TRBJ2-2; CDR3: ASSQGFTGELF
V: TRBV28; size: .; J: TRBJ1-2; CDR3: ASSFNGYYGYT
V: TRBV12-2; size: once; J: TRBJ2-7; CDR3: ASRLAPCEQY